The clone carrying this T cell receptor (beta chain) appeared a few times. The antigen is unknown. These data belong to a study of T-cell memory formation after mild COVID-19. Germline V gives CDR1 MNHEY, CDR2 SVGEGT. V dropped 5 bases and J dropped 8; count of bases not matched to a gene: 11. This CDR3 has 16 amino acids. After 5'RACE with constant-segment primers, TCR alpha and TCR beta cDNA libraries carrying sample barcodes and UMIs were obtained. MiXCR was run by TCRdb on the 5' RACE reads, yielding one entry per CDR3 protein. The data contain 300,000 to 400,000 distinct CDR3 sequences, around a fifth of them singletons. Study observations and caveats: Clones contracting day 15 to 85 were balanced CD4/CD8; later expanders leaned CD4+. The main location of contracting CD4+ clones was CM and EM, and that of contracting CD8+ clones was EMRA.

This receptor was obtained from an adult woman who had mild COVID-19 (a few samples of this study predate the infection). Cell type and time point are not known. The V and J genes are TRBV6-2 or TRBV6-3 and TRBJ2-1, with 11 bases lining up with TRBD2. The sequenced sample consisted of PBMCs or a T cell subset sorted from them (not recorded which). CDR3 in DNA: TGTGCCAGCAGTGAACCCATAGCGGGAGGGCCCTATGAGCAGTTCTTC. It is translated as CASSEPIAGGPYEQFF.